This TCR beta chain was sequenced in a study of identical twins. Notes on the study in general: Researchers caution that invariant MAIT and iNKT cells could partly confound zero-insertion analyses. High-abundance cord blood beta clonotypes had fewer insertions; memory repertoires showed none.

This clonotype was counted between two and nine times. Its target is not known. The CDR3 totals 17 residues. It was template switching that added a universal primer site, and there were unique molecular identifiers on the cDNA. TCRdb used MiXCR to reprocess the 5' RACE reads, holding one entry per CDR3 protein. This sample has some 1,600,000 distinct CDR3 sequences, with around 33% found just once. Donors were all healthy Caucasians. The sequence was obtained from a newborn girl in good health. The V call is TRBV21-1, the J call TRBJ1-6; the DNA was not used to check the table's D call, TRBD1. TRBV21-1 represents a pseudogene. The sample taken for sequencing was cord blood. The CDR3 loop reads CASKVPRGRKNNSPLHF. The CDR3 region has the DNA TGTGCCAGCAAGGTCCCCAGGGGGCGGAAGAATAATTCACCCCTCCACTTT.